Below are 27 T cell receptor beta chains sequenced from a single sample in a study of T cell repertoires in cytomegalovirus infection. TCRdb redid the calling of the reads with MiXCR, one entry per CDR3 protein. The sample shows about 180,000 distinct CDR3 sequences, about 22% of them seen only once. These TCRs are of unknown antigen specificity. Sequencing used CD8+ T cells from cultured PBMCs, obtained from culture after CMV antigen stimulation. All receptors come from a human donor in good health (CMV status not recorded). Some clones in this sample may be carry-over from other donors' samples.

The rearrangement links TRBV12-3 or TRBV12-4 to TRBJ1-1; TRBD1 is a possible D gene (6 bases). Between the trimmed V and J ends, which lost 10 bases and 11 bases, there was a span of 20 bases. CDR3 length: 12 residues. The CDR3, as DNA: TGTGCCACCATGGGGGTAGGGGGAGTCGCTTTCTTT. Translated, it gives CATMGVGGVAFF.

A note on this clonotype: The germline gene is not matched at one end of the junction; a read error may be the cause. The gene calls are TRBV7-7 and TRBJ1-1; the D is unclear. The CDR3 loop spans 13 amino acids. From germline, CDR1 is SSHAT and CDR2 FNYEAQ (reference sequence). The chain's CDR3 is CASSLDLDTEAFF. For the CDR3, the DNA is TGTGCTAGCAGCTTAGATTTGGACACTGAAGCTTTCTTT.

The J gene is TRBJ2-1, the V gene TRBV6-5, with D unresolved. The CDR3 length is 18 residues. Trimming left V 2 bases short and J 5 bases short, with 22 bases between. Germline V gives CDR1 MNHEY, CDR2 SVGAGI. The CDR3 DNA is TGTGCCAGCAGTTACCATCTAAGAGTGGCGGCACCAGACAATGAGCAGTTCTTC. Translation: CASSYHLRVAAPDNEQFF.

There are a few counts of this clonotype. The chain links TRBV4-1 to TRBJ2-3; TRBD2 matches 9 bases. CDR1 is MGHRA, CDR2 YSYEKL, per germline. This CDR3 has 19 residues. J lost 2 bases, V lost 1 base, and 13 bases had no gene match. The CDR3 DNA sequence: TGCGCCAGCAGCCAAGTTGTAGAGCGGGGGGCTTCTGACACAGATACGCAGTATTTT. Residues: CASSQVVERGASDTDTQYF.

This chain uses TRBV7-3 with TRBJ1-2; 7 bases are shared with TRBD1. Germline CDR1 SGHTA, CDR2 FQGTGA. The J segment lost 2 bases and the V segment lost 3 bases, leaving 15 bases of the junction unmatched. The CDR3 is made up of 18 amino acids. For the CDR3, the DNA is TGTGCCAGCAGCTTTTCACGGCGGCAGGGGGTAAAAAACTATGGCTACACCTTC. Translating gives CASSFSRRQGVKNYGYTF. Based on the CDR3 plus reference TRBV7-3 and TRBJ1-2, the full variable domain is GAGVSQTPSNKVTEKGKYVELRCDPISGHTALYWYRQSLGQGPEFLIYFQGTGAADDSGLPNDRFFAVRPEGSVSTLKIQRTERGDSAVYLCASSFSRRQGVKNYGYTFGSGTRLTVV.

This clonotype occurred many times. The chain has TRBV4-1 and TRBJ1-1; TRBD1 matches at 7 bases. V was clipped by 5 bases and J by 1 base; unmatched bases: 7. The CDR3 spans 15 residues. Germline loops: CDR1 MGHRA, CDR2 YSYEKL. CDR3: CASSFPGQRNTEAFF. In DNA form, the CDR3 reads TGCGCCAGCAGCTTCCCGGGACAGAGGAACACTGAAGCTTTCTTT.

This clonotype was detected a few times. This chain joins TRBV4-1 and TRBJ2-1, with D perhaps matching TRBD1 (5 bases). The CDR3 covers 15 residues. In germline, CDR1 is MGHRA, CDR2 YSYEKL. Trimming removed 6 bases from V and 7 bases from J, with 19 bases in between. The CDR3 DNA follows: TGCGCCAGCAGGTCTACCCCAGGGTTGATGAATGAGCAGTTCTTC. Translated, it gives CASRSTPGLMNEQFF.

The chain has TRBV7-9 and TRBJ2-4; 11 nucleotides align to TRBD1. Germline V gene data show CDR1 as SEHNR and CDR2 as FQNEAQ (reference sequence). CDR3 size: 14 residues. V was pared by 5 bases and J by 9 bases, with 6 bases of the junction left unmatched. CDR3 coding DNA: TGTGCCAGCAGCCCCGGGACAGGGGGTGGCATTCAGTACTTC. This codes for CASSPGTGGGIQYF.

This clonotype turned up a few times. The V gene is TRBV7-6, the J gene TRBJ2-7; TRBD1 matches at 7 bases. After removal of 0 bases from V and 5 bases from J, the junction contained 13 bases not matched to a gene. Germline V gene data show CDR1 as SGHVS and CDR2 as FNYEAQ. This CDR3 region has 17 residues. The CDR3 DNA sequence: TGTGCCAGCAGCTTAGCTTCGCCGTCGGACAGGTCGGACGAGCAGTACTTC. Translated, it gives CASSLASPSDRSDEQYF. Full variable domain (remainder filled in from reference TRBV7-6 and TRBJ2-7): GAGVSQSPRYKVTKRGQDVALRCDPISGHVSLYWYRQALGQGPEFLTYFNYEAQQDKSGLPNDRFSAERPEGSISTLTIQRTEQRDSAMYRCASSLASPSDRSDEQYFGPGTRLTVT.

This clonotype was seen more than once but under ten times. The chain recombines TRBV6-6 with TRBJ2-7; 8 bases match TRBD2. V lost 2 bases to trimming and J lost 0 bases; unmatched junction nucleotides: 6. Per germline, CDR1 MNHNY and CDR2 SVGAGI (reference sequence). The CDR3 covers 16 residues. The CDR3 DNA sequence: TGTGCCAGCAGTTACGACGGGGGGGCCGTCTCCTACGAGCAGTACTTC. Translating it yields CASSYDGGAVSYEQYF.

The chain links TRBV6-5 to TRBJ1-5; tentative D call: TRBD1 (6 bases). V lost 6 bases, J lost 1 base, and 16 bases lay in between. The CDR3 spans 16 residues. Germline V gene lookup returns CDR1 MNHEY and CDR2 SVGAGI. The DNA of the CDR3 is TGTGCCAGCAGACCCCTTTTCAGGGGAAGCAATCAGCCCCAGCATTTT. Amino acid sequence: CASRPLFRGSNQPQHF.

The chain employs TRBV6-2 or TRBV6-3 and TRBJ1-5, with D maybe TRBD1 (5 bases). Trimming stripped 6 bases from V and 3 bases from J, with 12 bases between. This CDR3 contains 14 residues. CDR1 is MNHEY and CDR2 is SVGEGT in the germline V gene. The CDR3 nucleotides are TGTGCCAGCAGGGGGCAGGGAATCAATCAGCCCCAGCATTTT. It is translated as CASRGQGINQPQHF.

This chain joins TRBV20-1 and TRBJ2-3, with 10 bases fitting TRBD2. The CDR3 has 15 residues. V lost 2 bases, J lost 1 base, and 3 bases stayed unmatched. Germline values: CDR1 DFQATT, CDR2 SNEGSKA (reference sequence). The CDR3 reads CSARPLAGRTDTQYF. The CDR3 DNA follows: TGCAGTGCTAGACCACTAGCGGGGCGCACAGATACGCAGTATTTT.

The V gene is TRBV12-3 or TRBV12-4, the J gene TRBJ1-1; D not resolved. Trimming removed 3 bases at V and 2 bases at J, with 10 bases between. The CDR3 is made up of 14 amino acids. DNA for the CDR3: TGTGCCAGCAGTTTGTGGCAGACCAACACTGAAGCTTTCTTT. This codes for CASSLWQTNTEAFF.

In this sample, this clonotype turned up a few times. In DNA form, the CDR3 reads TGCGCCAGCAGCCAAGATAAATTACTATCAGGGATCTATGGCTACACCTTC. Its protein product is CASSQDKLLSGIYGYTF. V is TRBV4-1 and J is TRBJ1-2; the D gene is possibly TRBD1 (5 bases). Trimming took off 0 bases at V and 4 bases at J, with 18 bases between the two ends. This CDR3 region has 17 residues. Looked up from germline, CDR1 is MGHRA and CDR2 is YSYEKL.

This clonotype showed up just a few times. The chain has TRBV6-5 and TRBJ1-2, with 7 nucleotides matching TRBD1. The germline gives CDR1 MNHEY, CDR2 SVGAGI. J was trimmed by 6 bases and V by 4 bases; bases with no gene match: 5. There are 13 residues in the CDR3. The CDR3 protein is CASSSTGEDGYTF. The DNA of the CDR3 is TGTGCCAGCAGTTCTACAGGGGAGGATGGCTACACCTTC.

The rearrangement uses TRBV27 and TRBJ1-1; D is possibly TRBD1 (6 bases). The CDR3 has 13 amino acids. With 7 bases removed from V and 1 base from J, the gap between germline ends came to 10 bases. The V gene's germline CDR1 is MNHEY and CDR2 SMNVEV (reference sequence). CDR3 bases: TGTGCCAGCAACAGGGCGGGGAACACTGAAGCTTTCTTT. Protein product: CASNRAGNTEAFF.

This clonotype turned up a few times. The CDR3 spells CASSRTYSGLSSGNTIYF. The CDR3, as DNA: TGTGCCAGCAGCCGTACATATTCGGGACTCAGCTCTGGAAACACCATATATTTT. V and J are TRBV28 and TRBJ1-3; TRBD1 is a possible D gene (5 bases). Germline V gene data show CDR1 as MDHEN and CDR2 as SYDVKM. The CDR3 spans 18 residues. The germline V and J ends were trimmed by 6 bases and 0 bases, with 21 bases remaining between them.

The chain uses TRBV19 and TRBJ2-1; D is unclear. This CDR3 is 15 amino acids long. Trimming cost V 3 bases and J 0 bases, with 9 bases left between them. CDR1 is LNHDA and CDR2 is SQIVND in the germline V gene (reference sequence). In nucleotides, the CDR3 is TGTGCCAGTAGTATCGTACTATCCTCCTACAATGAGCAGTTCTTC. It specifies CASSIVLSSYNEQFF.

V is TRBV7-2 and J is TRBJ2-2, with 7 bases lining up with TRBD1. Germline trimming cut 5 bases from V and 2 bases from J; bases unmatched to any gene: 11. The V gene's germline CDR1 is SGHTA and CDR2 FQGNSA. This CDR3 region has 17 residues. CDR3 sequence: CASSNSHRGVNTGELFF. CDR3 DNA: TGTGCCAGCAGCAATAGCCACAGGGGCGTTAACACCGGGGAGCTGTTTTTT.

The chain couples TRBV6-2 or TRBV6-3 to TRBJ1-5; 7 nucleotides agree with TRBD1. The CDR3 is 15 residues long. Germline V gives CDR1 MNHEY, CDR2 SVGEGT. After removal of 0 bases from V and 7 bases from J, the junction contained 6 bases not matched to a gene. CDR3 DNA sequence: TGTGCCAGCAGTTACTCTTCAGGGGGTGGGCAGCCCCAGCATTTT. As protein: CASSYSSGGGQPQHF.

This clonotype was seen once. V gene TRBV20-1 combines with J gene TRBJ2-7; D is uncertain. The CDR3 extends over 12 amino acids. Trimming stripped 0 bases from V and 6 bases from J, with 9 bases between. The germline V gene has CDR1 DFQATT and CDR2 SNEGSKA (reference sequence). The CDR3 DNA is TGCAGTGCTAGAGATTGGAGCCCCGAGCAGTACTTC. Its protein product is CSARDWSPEQYF.

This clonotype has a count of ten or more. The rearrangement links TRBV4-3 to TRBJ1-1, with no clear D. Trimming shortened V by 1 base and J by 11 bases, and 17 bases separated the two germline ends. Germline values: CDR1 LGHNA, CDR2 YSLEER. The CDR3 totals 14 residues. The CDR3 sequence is CASSQVGWQPGAFF. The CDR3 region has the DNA TGCGCCAGCAGCCAAGTAGGGTGGCAGCCTGGGGCTTTCTTT.

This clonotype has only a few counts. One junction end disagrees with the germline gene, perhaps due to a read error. CDR3 bases: TGTGCCTGCTCCAACAATGAGCAGTTCTTC. Its protein product is CACSNNEQFF. This chain links TRBV7-6 with TRBJ2-1; D gene unclear. Germline loops: CDR1 SGHVS, CDR2 FNYEAQ. CDR3 length: 10 residues. Full variable domain (remainder filled in from reference TRBV7-6 and TRBJ2-1): GAGVSQSPRYKVTKRGQDVALRCDPISGHVSLYWYRQALGQGPEFLTYFNYEAQQDKSGLPNDRFSAERPEGSISTLTIQRTEQRDSAMYRCACSNNEQFFGPGTRLTVL.

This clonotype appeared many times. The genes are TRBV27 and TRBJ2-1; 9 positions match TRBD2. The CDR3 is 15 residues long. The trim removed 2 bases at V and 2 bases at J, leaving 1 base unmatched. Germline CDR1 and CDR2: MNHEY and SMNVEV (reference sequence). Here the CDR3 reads CASSLIAGAYNEQFF. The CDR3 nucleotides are TGTGCCAGCAGTTTAATAGCGGGGGCCTACAATGAGCAGTTCTTC.

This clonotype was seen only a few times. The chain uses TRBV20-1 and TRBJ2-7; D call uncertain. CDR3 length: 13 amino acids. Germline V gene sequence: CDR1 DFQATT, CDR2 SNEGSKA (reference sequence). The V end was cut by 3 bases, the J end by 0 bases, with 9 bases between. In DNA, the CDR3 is TGCAGTGCTAGGAGGACGGACTCCTACGAGCAGTACTTC. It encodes CSARRTDSYEQYF.

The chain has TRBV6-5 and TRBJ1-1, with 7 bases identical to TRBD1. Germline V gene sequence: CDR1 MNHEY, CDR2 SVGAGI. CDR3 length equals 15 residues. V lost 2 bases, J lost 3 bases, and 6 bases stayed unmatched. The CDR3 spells CASSYQGGEYTEAFF. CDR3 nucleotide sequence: TGTGCCAGCAGTTACCAAGGGGGCGAGTACACTGAAGCTTTCTTT.